The clone carrying this T cell receptor (beta chain) was counted only a few times. This CDR3 contains 15 residues. Germline V CDR1 and CDR2: MNHEY, SVGAGI. Trimming stripped 0 bases from V and 6 bases from J, with 14 bases between. The sample originates from a study of human T cells and chemical hapten exposure. For the study at large: Across its approximately 25 weeks, the study gave patients weekly diphenylcyclopropenone doses to the scalp. A patient group, mainly female, showed alopecia areata, totalis or universalis.

Separate cDNA molecules received unique molecular identifiers, which the library attached to them. TCRdb independently ran MiXCR on the RACE reads; one entry per CDR3 protein. The data show more than 250,000 distinct CDR3 sequences, roughly 8% seen once. The time point is: pre-sensitization, week 0. Described treatment: therapeutic diphenylcyclopropenone sensitization with weekly scalp DPC. Donation of samples came from alopecia patients who were 18 to 70 years old and suitable for DPC. The chain combines TRBV6-5 with TRBJ1-2; D remains ambiguous. The receptor's source is a man between 18 and 29 years old with alopecia areata. Some clones in this sample may be carry-over from other donors' samples. The sample here was whole blood, taken in connection with sensitization to the hapten diphenylcyclopropenone (DPC). CDR3 DNA: TGTGCCAGCAGTTACTCACCGATTTCCCTAGATGGCTACACCTTC. This sequence encodes CASSYSPISLDGYTF.